The clone carrying this T cell receptor (beta chain) came up once. The sample comes from a study of T cell changes during pregnancy in multiple sclerosis. TCRdb keeps only in-frame clones here, not all; method: immunoSEQ multiplex PCR. The table lists tens of thousands of clones, about nine tenths of them singletons, with 1% to 1.5% in the top ten. This CDR3 contains 15 residues. Per the germline V gene, CDR1 is MNHEY and CDR2 is SVGAGI. The J segment lost 1 base and the V segment lost 6 bases, leaving 8 bases of the junction unmatched. The receptor's source is a female donor in good health, enrolled as a control in a pregnancy study. This rearrangement joins TRBV6-5 to TRBJ1-1, with TRBD1 matching over 7 bases. The sample in question was peripheral blood, obtained after pregnancy. For the CDR3, the DNA is TGTGCCAGCAGCCTGAACAGGGGTGGGAACACTGAAGCTTTCTTT. The encoded protein is CASSLNRGGNTEAFF.